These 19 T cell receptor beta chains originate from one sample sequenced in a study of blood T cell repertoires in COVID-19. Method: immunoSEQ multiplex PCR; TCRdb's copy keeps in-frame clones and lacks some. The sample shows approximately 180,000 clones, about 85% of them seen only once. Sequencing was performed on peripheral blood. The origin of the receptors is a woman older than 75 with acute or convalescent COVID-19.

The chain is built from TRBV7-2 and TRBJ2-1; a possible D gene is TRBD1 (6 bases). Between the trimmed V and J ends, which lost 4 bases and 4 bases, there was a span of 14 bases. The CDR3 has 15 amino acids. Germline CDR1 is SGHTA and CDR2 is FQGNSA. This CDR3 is CASSSGTTGYNEQFF. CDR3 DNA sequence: TGTGCCAGCAGCTCTGGTACCACAGGGTACAATGAGCAGTTCTTC.

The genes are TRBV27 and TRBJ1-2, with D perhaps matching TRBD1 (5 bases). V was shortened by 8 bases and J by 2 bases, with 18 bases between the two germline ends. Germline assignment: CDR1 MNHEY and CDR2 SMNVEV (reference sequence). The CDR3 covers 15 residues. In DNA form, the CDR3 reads TGTGCCAGCGGAAAAGACACGGGGGAGAACTATGGCTACACCTTC. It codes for CASGKDTGENYGYTF.

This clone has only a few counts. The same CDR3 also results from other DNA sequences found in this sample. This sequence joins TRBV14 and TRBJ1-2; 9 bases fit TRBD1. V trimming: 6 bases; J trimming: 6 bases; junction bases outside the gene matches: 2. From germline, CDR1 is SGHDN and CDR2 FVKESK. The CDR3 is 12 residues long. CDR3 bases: TGTGCCAGCAGGGGACAGGGCCATGGCTACACCTTC. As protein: CASRGQGHGYTF.

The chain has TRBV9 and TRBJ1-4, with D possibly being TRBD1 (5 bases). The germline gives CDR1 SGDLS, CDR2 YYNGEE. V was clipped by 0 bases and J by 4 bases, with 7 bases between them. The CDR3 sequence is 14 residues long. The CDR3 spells CASSVAGGNEKLFF. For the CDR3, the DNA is TGTGCCAGCAGCGTAGCCGGGGGTAATGAAAAACTGTTTTTT. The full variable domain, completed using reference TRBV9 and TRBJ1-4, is DSGVTQTPKHLITATGQRVTLRCSPRSGDLSVYWYQQSLDQGLQFLIQYYNGEERAKGNILERFSAQQFPDLHSELNLSSLELGDSALYFCASSVAGGNEKLFFGSGTQLSVL.

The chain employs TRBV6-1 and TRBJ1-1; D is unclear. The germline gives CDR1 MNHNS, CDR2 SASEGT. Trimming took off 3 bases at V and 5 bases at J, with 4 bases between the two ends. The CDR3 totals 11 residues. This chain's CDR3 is CASSERTEAFF. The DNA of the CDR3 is TGTGCCAGCAGTGAGCGTACTGAAGCTTTCTTT.

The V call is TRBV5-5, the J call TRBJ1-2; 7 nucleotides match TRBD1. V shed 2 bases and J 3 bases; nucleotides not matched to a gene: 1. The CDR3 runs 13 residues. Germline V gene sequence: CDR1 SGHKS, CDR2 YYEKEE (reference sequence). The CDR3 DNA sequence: TGTGCCAGCAGCTTCCAGGGGGACTATGGCTACACCTTC. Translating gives CASSFQGDYGYTF.

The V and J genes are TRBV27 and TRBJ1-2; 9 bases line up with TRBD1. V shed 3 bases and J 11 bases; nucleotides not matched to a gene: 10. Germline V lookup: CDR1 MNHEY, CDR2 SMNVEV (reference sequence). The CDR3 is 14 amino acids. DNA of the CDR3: TGTGCCAGCAGTTTTAACAGGGGGCGAGGAAGGTACACCTTC. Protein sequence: CASSFNRGRGRYTF.

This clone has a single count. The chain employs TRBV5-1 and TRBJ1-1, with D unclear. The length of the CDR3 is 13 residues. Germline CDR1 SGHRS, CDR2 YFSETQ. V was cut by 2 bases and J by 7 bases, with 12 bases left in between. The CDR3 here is CASSFPGAYEAFF. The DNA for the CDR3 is TGCGCCAGCAGCTTTCCAGGCGCCTATGAAGCTTTCTTT.

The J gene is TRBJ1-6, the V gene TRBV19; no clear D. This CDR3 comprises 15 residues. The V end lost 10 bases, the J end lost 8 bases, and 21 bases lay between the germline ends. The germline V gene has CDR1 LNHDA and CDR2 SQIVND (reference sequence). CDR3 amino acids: CATTPVGLVHSPLHF. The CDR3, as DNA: TGTGCCACGACCCCCGTCGGGTTGGTTCATTCACCCCTCCACTTT.

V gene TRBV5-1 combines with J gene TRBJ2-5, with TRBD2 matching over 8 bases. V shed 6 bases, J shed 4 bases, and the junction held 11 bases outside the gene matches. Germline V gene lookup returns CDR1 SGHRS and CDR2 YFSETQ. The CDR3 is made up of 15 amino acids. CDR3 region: CASTDGGGQGETQYF. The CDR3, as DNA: TGCGCCAGCACCGACGGCGGGGGGCAAGGAGAGACCCAGTACTTC.

This chain's CDR3 is CASSVADWRTGRFYGYTF. The CDR3 nucleotides are TGTGCCAGCAGCGTAGCAGACTGGCGGACAGGGCGGTTCTATGGCTACACCTTC. The rearrangement joins TRBV9 to TRBJ1-2; 8 positions match TRBD1. There are 18 residues in the CDR3. The V gene end was trimmed by 0 bases and the J gene end by 4 bases; junction bases not matched to a gene: 14. Germline V CDR1 and CDR2: SGDLS, YYNGEE. Full variable domain (outside the CDR3, taken from reference TRBV9 and TRBJ1-2): DSGVTQTPKHLITATGQRVTLRCSPRSGDLSVYWYQQSLDQGLQFLIQYYNGEERAKGNILERFSAQQFPDLHSELNLSSLELGDSALYFCASSVADWRTGRFYGYTFGSGTRLTVV.

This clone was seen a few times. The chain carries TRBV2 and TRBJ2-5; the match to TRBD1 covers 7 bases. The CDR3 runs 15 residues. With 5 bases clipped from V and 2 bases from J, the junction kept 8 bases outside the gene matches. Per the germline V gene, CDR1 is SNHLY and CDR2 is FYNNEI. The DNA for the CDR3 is TGTGCCAGCAGTACCCAACCGGGACAGCAAGAGACCCAGTACTTC. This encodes CASSTQPGQQETQYF.

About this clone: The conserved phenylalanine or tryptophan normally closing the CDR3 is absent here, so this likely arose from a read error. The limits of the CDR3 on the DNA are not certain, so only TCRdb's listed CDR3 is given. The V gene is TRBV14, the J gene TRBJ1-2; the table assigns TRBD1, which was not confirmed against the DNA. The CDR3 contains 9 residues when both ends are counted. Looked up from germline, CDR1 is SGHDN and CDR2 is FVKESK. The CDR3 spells CASSQQTGN.

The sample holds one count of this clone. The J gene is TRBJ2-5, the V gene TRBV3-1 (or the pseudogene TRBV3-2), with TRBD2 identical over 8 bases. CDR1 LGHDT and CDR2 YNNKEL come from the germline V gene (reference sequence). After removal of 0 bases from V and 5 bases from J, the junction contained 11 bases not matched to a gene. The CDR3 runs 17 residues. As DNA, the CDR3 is TGTGCCAGCAGCCAAGAAACAACGGGAGGGATAGTTGAGACCCAGTACTTC. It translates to CASSQETTGGIVETQYF.

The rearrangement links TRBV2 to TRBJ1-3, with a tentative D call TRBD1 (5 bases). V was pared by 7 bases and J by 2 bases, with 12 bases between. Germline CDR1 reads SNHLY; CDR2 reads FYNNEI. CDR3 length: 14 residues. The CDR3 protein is CASKGRGTGNTIYF. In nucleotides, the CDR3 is TGTGCCAGCAAGGGGCGGGGAACTGGAAACACCATATATTTT.

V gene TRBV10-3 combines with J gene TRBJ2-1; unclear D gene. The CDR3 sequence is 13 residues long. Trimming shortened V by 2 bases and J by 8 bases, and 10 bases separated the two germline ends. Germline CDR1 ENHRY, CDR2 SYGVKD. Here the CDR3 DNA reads TGTGCCATCAGTGAGCCCCTATTGGATGAGCAGTTCTTC. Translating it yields CAISEPLLDEQFF.

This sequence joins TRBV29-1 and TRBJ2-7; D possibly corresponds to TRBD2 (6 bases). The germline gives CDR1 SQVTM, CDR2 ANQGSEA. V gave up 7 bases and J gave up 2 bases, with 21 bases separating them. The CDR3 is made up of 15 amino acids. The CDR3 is CSARVADSGPYEQYF. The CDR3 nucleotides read TGCAGCGCCCGCGTAGCGGATTCCGGGCCCTACGAGCAGTACTTC.

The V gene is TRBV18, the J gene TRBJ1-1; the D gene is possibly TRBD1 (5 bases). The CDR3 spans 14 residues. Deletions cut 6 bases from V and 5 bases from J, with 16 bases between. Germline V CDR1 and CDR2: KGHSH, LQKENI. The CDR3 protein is CASSPGGGGTEAFF. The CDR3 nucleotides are TGTGCCAGCTCCCCCGGGGGGGGTGGAACTGAAGCTTTCTTT.

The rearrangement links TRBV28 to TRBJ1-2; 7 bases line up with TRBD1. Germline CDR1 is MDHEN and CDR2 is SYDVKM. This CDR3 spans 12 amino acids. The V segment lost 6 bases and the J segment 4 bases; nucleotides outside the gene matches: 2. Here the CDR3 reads CASRGQLYGYTF. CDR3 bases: TGTGCCAGCAGGGGACAGCTCTATGGCTACACCTTC.